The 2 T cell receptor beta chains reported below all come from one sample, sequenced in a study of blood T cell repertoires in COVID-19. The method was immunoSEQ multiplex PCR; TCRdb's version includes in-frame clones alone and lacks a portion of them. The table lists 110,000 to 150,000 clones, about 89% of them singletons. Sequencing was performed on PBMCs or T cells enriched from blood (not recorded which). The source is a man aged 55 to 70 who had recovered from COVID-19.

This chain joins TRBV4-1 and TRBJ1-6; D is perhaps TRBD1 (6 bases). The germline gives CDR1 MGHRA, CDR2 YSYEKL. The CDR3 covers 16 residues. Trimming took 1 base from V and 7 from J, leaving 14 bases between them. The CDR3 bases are TGCGCCAGCAGCCAAGTAAATACAGGGTCAAATTCACCCCTCCACTTT. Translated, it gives CASSQVNTGSNSPLHF.

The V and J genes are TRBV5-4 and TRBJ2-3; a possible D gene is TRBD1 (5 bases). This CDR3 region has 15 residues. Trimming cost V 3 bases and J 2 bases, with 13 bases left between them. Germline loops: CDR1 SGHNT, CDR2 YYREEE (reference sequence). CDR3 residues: CASSSGHWNTDTQYF. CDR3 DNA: TGTGCCAGCAGCTCCGGACACTGGAACACAGATACGCAGTATTTT.